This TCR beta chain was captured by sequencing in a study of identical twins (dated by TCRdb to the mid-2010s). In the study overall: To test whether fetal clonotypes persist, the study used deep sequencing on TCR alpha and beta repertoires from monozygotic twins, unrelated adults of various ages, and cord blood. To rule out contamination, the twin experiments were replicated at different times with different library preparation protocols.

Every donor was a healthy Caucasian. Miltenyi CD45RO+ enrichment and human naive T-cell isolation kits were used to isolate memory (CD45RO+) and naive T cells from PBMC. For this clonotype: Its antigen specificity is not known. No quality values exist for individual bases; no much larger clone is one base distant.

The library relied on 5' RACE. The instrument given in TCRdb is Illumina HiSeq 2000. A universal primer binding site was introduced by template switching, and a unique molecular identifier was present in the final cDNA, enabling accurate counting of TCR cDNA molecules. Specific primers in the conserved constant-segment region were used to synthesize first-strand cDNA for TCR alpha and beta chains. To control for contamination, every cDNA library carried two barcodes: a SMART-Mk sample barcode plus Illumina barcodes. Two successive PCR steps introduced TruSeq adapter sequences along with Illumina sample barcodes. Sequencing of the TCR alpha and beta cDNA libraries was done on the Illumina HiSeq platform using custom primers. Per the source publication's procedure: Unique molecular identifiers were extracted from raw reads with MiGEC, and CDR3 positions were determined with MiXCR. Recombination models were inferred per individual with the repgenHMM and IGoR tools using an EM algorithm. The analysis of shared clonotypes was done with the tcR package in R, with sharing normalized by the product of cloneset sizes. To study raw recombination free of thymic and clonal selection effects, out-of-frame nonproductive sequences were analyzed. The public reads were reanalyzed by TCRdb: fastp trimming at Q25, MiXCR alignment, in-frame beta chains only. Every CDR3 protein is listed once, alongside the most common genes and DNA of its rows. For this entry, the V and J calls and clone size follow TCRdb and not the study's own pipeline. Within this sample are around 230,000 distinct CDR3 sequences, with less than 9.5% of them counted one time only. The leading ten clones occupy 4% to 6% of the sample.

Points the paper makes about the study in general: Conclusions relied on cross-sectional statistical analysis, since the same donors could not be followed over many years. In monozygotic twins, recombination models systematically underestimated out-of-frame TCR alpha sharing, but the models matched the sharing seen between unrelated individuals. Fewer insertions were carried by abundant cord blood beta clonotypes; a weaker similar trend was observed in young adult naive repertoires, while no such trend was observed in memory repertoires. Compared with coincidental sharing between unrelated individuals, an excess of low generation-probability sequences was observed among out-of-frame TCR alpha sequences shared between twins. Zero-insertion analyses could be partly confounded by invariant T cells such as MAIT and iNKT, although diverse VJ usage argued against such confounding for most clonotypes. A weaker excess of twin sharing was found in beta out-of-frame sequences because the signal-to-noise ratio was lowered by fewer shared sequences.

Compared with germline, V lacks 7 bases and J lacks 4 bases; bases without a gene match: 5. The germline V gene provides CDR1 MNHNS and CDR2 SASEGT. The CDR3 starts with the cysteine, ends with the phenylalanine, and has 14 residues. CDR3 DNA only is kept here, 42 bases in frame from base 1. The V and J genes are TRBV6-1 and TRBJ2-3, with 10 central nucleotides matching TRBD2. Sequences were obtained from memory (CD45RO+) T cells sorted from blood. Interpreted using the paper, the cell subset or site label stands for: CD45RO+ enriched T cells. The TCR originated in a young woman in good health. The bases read TGTGCCAGCACGAGCGGGGGGGCGTCAGATACGCAGTATTTT. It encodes CASTSGGASDTQYF.